This TCR beta chain comes out of a study of T cells in Graves' hyperthyroidism and ophthalmopathy. What was amplified from RNA transcripts were TCR beta CDR3 regions. Researchers ran a first-round RT-PCR on the TCR CDR3 using the HTBI primer set. TCRdb reprocessed the multiplex PCR reads with MiXCR, giving one entry per CDR3 protein. Of under 250,000 distinct CDR3 sequences listed, about a sixth were seen once; the top ten hold around 52%. V lost 2 bases, J lost 8 bases, and 18 bases lay in between. The CDR3 spans 16 residues. The sequence derives from a man aged 50-60 years with Graves' hyperthyroidism. This chain links TRBV12-3 or TRBV12-4 with TRBJ2-2, with D perhaps matching TRBD1 (6 bases). Sequenced input: blood. CDR3 loop: CASSLYRAPGRGELFF. For the CDR3, the DNA is TGTGCCAGCAGTTTATACAGGGCCCCAGGGCGGGGGGAGCTGTTTTTT.